A single sample gave rise to the 4 T cell receptor beta chains below, sequenced in a study of blood T cell repertoires in COVID-19. Some clones are missing from TCRdb's copy, which holds only in-frame ones; the method was immunoSEQ multiplex PCR. The sample shows some 200,000 clones, roughly nine tenths of them seen only once. What was sequenced was PBMCs or T cells enriched from blood (not recorded which). These receptors were obtained from a woman in her twenties or thirties who had recovered from COVID-19.

The CDR3 DNA reads as TGTGCCAGCTCAACCACAGGGCTTGGAGGCTACACCTTC. Translating gives CASSTTGLGGYTF. V gene TRBV19 combines with J gene TRBJ1-2; D perhaps matches TRBD1 (6 bases). Germline V gene data show CDR1 as LNHDA and CDR2 as SQIVND (reference sequence). CDR3 size: 13 residues. Deletions cut 9 bases from V and 8 bases from J, with 19 bases between. Full variable domain (missing parts from reference TRBV19 and TRBJ1-2): DGGITQSPKYLFRKEGQNVTLSCEQNLNHDAMYWYRQDPGQGLRLIYYSQIVNDFQKGDIAEGYSVSREKKESFPLTVTSAQKNPTAFYLCASSTTGLGGYTFGSGTRLTVV.

The gene calls are TRBV7-3 and TRBJ2-1, with TRBD1 matching 8 bases. V gave up 0 bases and J gave up 7 bases; unmatched junction bases: 11. The CDR3 contains 17 residues. Germline loops: CDR1 SGHTA, CDR2 FQGTGA. Here the CDR3 reads CASSLTVGRGRGNEQFF. The CDR3 DNA sequence: TGTGCCAGCAGCTTAACGGTGGGCAGGGGGCGCGGTAATGAGCAGTTCTTC.

This clone was detected ten times or more. The rearrangement joins TRBV6-1 to TRBJ2-1; D is perhaps TRBD1 (6 bases). The CDR3 has 16 amino acids. From germline, CDR1 is MNHNS and CDR2 SASEGT. The V gene lost 1 base and the J gene lost 9 bases, with 19 bases spanning the gap. The CDR3 is CASSEDWGRPEGEQFF. DNA of the CDR3: TGTGCCAGCAGTGAAGATTGGGGGCGGCCTGAGGGTGAGCAGTTCTTC.

V and J are TRBV28 and TRBJ1-5, with D possibly being TRBD1 (5 bases). The CDR3 totals 14 residues. Looked up from germline, CDR1 is MDHEN and CDR2 is SYDVKM. The V and J ends lost 5 bases and 2 bases respectively, with 10 bases between them. DNA of the CDR3: TGTGCCAGCAGTGTATCGGGGGGCAATCAGCCCCAGCATTTT. This codes for CASSVSGGNQPQHF.